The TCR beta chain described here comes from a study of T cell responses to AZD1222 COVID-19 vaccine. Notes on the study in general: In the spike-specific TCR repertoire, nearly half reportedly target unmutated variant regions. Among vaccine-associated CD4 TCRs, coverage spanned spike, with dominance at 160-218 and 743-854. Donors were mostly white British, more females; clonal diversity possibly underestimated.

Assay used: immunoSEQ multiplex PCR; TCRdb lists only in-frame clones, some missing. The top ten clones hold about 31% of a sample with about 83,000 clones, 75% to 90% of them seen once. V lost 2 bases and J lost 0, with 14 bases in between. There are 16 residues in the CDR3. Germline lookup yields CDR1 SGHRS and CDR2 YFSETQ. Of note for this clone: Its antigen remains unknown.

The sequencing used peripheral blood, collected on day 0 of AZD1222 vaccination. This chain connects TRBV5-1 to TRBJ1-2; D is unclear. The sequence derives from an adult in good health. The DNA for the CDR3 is TGCGCCAGCAGCTTAAATCGGGAGTTTTCTAACTATGGCTACACCTTC. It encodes CASSLNREFSNYGYTF.